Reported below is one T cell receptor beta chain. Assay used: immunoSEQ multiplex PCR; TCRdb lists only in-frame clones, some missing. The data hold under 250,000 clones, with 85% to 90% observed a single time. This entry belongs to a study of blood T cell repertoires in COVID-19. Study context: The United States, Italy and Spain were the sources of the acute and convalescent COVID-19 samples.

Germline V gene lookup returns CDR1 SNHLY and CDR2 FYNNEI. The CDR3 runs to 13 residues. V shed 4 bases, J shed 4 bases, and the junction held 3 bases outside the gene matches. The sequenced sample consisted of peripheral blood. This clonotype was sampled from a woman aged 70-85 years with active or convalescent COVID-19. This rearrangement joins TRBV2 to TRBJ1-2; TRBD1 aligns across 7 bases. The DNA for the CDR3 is TGTGCCAGCAGTGTCAGGGGGATCTATGGCTACACCTTC. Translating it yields CASSVRGIYGYTF.